This T cell receptor beta chain was captured by sequencing in a study of OX40 agonist ivuxolimab in advanced cancers. Germline lookup yields CDR1 SEHNR and CDR2 FQNEAQ (reference sequence). The CDR3 is 14 residues long. Deletions cut 4 bases from V and 6 bases from J, with 13 bases between. Libraries were prepared by immunoSEQ multiplex PCR; TCRdb keeps only in-frame clonotypes and omits some of them. Here the sample spans some 41,000 clones, over 75% being singletons. Blood was sampled at baseline, cycle 4 day 1, and cycle 7 day 1. To note about this clone: The antigen remains undetermined.

Study-wide results and caveats: By week 6 at 0.1 to 3.0 mg/kg, blood CD4+ and CD8+ T cells had expanded clonally.

This TCR was recovered from an adult with an advanced solid tumor such as melanoma, head and neck, liver or kidney cancer. Sequences were derived from CD4+ or CD8+ T cells sorted from blood, sampled in a trial of the OX40 agonist ivuxolimab. The chain links TRBV7-9 to TRBJ2-1; D possibly uses TRBD1 or TRBD2 (5 bases each). CDR3 loop: CASSSPRGGNEQFF. CDR3 DNA sequence: TGTGCCAGCAGCTCTCCCCGGGGCGGCAATGAGCAGTTCTTC.